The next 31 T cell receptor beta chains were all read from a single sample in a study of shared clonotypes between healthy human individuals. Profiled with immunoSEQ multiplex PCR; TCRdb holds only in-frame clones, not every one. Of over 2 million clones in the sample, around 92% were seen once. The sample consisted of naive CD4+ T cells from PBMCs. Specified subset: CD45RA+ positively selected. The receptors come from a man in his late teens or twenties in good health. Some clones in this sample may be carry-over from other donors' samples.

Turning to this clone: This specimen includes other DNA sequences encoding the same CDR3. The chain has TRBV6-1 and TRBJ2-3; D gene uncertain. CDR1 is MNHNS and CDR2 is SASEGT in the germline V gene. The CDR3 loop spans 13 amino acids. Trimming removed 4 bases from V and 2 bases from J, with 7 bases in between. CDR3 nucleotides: TGTGCCAGCAGTGTGGGCCCCACAGATACGCAGTATTTT. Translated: CASSVGPTDTQYF.

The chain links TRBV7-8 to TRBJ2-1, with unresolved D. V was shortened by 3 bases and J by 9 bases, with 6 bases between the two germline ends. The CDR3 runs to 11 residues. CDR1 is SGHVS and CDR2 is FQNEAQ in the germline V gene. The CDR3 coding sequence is TGTGCCAGCAGCTTCTGGCGTGAGCAGTTCTTC. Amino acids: CASSFWREQFF.

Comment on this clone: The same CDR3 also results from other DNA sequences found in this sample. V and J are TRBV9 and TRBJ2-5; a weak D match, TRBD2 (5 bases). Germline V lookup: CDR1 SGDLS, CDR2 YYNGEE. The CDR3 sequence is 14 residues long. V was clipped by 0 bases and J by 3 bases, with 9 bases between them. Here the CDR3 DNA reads TGTGCCAGCAGCGTAGGTCCCGGGGAAGAGACCCAGTACTTC. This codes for CASSVGPGEETQYF.

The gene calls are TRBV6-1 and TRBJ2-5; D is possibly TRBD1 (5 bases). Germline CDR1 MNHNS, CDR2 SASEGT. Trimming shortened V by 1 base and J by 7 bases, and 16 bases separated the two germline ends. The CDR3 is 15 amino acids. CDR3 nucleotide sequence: TGTGCCAGCAGTGAAGATAGACAGTCGTGGGGGACCCAGTACTTC. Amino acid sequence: CASSEDRQSWGTQYF.

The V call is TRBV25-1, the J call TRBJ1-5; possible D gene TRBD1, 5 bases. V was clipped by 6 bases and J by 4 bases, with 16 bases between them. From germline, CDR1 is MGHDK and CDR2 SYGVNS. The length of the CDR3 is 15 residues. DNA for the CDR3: TGTGCCAGCAGCCCCGGGACGGAGATTAATCAGCCCCAGCATTTT. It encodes CASSPGTEINQPQHF.

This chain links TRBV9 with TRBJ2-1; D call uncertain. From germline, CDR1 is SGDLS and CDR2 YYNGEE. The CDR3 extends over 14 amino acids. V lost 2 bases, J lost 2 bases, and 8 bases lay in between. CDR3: CASSVVPTYNEQFF. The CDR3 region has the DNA TGTGCCAGCAGCGTGGTGCCCACCTACAATGAGCAGTTCTTC.

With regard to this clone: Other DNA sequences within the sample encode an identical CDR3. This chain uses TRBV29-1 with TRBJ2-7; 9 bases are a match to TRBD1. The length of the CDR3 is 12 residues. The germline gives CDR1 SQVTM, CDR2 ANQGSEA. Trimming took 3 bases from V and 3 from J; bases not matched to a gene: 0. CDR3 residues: CSVEDRGYEQYF. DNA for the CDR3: TGCAGCGTTGAGGACAGGGGCTACGAGCAGTACTTC.

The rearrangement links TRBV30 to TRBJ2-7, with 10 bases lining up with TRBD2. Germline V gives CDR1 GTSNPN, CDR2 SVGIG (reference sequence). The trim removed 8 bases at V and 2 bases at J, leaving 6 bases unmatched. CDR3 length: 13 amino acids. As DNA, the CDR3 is TGTGCCGTATCACTAGCGGGACCCTACGAGCAGTACTTC. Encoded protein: CAVSLAGPYEQYF. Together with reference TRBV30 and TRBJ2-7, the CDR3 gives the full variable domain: SQTIHQWPATLVQPVGSPLSLECTVEGTSNPNLYWYRQAAGRGLQLLFYSVGIGQISSEVPQNLSASRPQDRQFILSSKKLLLSDSGFYLCAVSLAGPYEQYFGPGTRLTVT.

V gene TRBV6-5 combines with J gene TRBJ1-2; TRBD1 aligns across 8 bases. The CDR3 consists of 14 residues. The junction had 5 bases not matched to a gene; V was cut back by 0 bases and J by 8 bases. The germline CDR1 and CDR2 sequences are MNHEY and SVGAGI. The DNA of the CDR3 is TGTGCCAGCAGTTACTCCGGACAGGGACGAGGCTACACCTTC. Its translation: CASSYSGQGRGYTF.

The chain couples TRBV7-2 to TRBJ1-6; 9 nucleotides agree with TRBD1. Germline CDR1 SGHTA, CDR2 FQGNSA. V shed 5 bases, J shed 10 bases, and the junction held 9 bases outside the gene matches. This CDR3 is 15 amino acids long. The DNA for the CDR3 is TGTGCCAGCAGCCCGACGGGACAGGGTGGCTCACCCCTCCACTTT. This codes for CASSPTGQGGSPLHF.

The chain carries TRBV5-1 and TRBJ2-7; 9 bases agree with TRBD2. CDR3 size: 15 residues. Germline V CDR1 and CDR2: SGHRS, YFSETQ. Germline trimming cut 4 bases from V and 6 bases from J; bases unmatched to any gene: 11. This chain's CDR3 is CASSPGAGGPGEQYF. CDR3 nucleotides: TGCGCCAGCAGCCCGGGGGCGGGAGGGCCTGGCGAGCAGTACTTC.

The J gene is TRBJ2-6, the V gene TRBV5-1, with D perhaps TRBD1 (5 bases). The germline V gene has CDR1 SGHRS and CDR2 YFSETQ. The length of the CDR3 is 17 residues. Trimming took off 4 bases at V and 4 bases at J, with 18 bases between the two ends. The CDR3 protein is CASSKLDSFGGANVLTF. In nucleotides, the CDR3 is TGCGCCAGCAGCAAATTAGACAGCTTCGGGGGGGCCAACGTCCTGACTTTC. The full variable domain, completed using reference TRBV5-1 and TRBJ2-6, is KAGVTQTPRYLIKTRGQQVTLSCSPISGHRSVSWYQQTPGQGLQFLFEYFSETQRNKGNFPGRFSGRQFSNSRSEMNVSTLELGDSALYLCASSKLDSFGGANVLTFGAGSRLTVL.

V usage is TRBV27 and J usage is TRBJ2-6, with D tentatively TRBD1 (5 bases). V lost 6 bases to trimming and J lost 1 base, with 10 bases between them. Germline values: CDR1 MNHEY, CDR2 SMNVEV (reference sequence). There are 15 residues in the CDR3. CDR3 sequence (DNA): TGTGCCAGCAGACCGCAGGGTTCTGGGGCCAACGTCCTGACTTTC. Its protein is CASRPQGSGANVLTF.

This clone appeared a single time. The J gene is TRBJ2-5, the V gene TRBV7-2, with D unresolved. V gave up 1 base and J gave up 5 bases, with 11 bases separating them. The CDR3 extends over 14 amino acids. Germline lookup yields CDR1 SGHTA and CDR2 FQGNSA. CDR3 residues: CASSLGDKRETQYF. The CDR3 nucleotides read TGTGCCAGCAGCTTAGGAGACAAAAGGGAGACCCAGTACTTC.

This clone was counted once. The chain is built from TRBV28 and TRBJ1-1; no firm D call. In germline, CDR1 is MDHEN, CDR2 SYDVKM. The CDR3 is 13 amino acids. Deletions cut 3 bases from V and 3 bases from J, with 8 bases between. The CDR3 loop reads CASSFFGDTEAFF. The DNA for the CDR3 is TGTGCCAGCAGTTTTTTCGGGGACACTGAAGCTTTCTTT.

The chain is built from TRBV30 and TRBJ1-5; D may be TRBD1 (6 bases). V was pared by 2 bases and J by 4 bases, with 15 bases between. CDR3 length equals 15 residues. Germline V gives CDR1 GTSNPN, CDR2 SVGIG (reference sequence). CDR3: CAWSPLGAVNQPQHF. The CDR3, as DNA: TGTGCCTGGAGTCCTCTGGGGGCGGTTAATCAGCCCCAGCATTTT.

The CDR3 nucleotides read TGTGCCAGCAGACAAGGGGGTCCATCCTACAATGAGCAGTTCTTC. Amino acids: CASRQGGPSYNEQFF. V gene TRBV7-2 combines with J gene TRBJ2-1, with D possibly TRBD1 on 6 matching bases. Germline V gene data show CDR1 as SGHTA and CDR2 as FQGNSA. CDR3 length: 15 amino acids. V dropped 6 bases and J dropped 1 base, with 13 bases sitting between them.

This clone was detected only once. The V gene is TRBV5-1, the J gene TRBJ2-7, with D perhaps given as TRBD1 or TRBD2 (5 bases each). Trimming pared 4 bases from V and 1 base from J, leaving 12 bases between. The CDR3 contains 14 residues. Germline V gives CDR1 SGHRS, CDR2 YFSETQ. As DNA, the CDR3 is TGCGCCAGCAGCGGGTCCAGGGAGTCCTACGAGCAGTACTTC. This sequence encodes CASSGSRESYEQYF.

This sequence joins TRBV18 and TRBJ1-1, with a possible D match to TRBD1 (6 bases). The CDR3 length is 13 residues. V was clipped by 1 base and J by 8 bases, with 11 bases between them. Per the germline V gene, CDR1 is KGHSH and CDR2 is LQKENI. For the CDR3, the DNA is TGTGCCAGCTCACCACGGACAGTGGGAGAAGCTTTCTTT. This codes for CASSPRTVGEAFF. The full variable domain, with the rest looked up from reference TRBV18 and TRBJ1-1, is NAGVMQNPRHLVRRRGQEARLRCSPMKGHSHVYWYRQLPEEGLKFMVYLQKENIIDESGMPKERFSAEFPKEGPSILRIQQVVRGDSAAYFCASSPRTVGEAFFGQGTRLTVV.

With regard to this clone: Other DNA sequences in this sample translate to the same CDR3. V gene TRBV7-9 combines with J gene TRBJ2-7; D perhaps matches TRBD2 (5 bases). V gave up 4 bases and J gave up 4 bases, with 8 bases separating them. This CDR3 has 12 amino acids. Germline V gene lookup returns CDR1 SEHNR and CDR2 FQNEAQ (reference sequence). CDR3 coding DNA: TGTGCCAGCAGCTCCCGGGGTTACGAGCAGTACTTC. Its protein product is CASSSRGYEQYF. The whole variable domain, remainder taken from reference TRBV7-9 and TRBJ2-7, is DTGVSQNPRHKITKRGQNVTFRCDPISEHNRLYWYRQTLGQGPEFLTYFQNEAQLEKSRLLSDRFSAERPKGSFSTLEIQRTEQGDSAMYLCASSSRGYEQYFGPGTRLTVT.

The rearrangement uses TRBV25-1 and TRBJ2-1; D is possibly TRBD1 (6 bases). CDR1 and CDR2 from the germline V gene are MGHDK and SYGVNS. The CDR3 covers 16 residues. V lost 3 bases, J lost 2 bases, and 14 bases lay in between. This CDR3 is CASSDLQGSPYNEQFF. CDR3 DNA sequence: TGTGCCAGCAGTGACTTACAGGGTAGCCCCTACAATGAGCAGTTCTTC.

The CDR3 coding sequence is TGTGCCGCAAAGGAAGGGGGGATAAGAGAGGCCGGGGAGCTGTTTTTT. This gives the protein CAAKEGGIREAGELFF. The V call is TRBV10-3, the J call TRBJ2-2; D is perhaps TRBD1 or TRBD2 (6 bases each). CDR1 and CDR2 from the germline V gene are ENHRY and SYGVKD. There are 16 residues in the CDR3. V lost 11 bases to trimming and J lost 6 bases, with 25 bases between them.

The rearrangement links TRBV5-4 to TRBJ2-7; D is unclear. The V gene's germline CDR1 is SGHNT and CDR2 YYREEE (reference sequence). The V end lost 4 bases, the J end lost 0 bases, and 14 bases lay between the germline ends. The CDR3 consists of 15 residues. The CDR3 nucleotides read TGTGCCAGCAGCCGCCAGTTGGGCACCTCCTACGAGCAGTACTTC. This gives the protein CASSRQLGTSYEQYF.

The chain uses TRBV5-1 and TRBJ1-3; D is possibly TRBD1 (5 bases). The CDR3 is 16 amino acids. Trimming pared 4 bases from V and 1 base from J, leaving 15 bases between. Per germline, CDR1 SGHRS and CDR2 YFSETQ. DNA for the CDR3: TGCGCCAGCAGCGCGGATCCGGGGGGGTCTGGAAACACCATATATTTT. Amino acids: CASSADPGGSGNTIYF.

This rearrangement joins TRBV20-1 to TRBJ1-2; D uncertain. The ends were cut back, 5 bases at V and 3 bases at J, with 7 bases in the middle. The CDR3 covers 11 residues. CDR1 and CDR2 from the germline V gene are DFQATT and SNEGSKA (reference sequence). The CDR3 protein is CSALRDYGYTF. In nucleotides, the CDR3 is TGCAGTGCTCTCCGGGACTATGGCTACACCTTC.

The CDR3 is CASSLTRAQRQFF. The DNA of the CDR3 is TGTGCCAGCAGTCTTACAAGGGCCCAGAGGCAGTTCTTC. The V call is TRBV6-5, the J call TRBJ2-1, with no clear D. With 5 bases removed from V and 12 bases from J, the gap between germline ends came to 17 bases. The length of the CDR3 is 13 residues. Germline V gives CDR1 MNHEY, CDR2 SVGAGI.

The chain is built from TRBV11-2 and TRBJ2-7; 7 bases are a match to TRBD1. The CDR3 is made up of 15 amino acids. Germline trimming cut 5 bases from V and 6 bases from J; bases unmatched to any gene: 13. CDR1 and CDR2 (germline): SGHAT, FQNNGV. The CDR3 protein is CASSTRPDRPSEQYF. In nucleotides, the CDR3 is TGTGCCAGCAGCACCCGGCCGGACAGGCCTTCCGAGCAGTACTTC.

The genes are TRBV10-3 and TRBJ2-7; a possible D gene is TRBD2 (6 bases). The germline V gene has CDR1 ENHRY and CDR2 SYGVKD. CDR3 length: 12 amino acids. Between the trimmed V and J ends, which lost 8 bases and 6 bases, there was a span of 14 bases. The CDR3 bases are TGTGCCATCTCGGAGGGGCGAGTCGAGCAGTACTTC. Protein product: CAISEGRVEQYF.

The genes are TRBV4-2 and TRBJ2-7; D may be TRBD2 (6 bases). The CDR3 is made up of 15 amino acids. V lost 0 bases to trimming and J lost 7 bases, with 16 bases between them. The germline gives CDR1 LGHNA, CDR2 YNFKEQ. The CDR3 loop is CASSQDFREGGEQYF. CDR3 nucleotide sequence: TGTGCCAGCAGCCAAGATTTCCGGGAAGGAGGGGAGCAGTACTTC.

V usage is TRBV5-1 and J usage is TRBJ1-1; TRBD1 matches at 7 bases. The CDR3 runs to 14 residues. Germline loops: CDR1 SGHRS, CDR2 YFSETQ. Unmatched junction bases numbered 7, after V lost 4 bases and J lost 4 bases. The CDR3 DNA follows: TGCGCCAGCAGCCGGGACAGTGGAGTCACTGAAGCTTTCTTT. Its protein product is CASSRDSGVTEAFF.

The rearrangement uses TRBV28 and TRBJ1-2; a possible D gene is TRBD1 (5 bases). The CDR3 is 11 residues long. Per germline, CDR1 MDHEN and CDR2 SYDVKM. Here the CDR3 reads CGSGDFYGYTF. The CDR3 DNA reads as TGTGGTTCCGGGGACTTCTATGGCTACACCTTC.